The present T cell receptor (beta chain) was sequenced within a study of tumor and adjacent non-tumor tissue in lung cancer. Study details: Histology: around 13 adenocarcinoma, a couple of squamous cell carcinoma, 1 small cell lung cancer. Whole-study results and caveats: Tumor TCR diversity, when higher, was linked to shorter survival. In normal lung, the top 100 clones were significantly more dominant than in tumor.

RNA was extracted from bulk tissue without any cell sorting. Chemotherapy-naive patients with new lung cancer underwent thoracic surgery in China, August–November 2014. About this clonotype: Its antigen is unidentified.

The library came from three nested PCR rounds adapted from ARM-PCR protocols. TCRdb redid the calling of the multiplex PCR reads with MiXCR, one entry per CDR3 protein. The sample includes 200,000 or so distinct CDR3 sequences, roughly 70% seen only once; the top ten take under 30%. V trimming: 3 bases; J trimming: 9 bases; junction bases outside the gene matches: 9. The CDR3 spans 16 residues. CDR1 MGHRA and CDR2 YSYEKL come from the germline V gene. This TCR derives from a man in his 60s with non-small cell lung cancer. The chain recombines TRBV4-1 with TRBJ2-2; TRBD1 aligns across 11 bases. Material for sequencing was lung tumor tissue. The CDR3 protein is CASSHIGQGATRELFF. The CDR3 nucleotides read TGCGCCAGCAGCCATATAGGACAGGGGGCGACGAGGGAGCTGTTTTTT.